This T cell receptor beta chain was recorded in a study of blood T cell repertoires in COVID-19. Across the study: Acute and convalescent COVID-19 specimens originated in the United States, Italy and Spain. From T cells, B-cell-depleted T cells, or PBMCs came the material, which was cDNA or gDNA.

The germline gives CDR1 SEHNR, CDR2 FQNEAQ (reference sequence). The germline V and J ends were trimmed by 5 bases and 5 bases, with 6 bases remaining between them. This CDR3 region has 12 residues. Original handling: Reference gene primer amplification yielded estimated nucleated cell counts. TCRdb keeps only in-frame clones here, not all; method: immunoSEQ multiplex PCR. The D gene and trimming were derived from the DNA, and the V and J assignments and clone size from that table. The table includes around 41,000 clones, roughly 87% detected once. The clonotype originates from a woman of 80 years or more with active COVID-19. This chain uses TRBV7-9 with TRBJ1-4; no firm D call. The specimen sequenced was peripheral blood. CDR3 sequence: CASSHSNEKLFF. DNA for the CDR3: TGTGCCAGCAGCCATTCAAATGAAAAACTGTTTTTT.